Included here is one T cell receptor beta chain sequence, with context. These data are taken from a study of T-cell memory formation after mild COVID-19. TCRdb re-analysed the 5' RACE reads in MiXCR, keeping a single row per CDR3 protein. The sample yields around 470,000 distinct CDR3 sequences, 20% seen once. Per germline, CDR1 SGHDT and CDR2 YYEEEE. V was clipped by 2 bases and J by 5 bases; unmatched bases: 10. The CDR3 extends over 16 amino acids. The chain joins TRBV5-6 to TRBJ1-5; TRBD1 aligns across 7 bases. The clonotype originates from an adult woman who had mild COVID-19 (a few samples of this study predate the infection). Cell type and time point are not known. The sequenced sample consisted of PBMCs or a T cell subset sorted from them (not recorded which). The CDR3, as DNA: TGTGCCAGCAGCTTATACAGGGGCGGCCCGGATCAGCCCCAGCATTTT. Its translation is CASSLYRGGPDQPQHF.